The next 16 T cell receptor beta chains were all read from a single sample in a study of cytomegalovirus exposure and HLA in healthy donors. The protocol was immunoSEQ multiplex PCR, while the TCRdb copy is restricted to in-frame clones and leaves out a portion. Of some 140,000 clones in the sample, 85% to 90% were seen once. The sequencing sample was made of PBMCs. Source of these receptors: a woman in her twenties or thirties in good health and CMV-seropositive.

This rearrangement joins TRBV2 to TRBJ2-1; 11 bases line up with TRBD2. This CDR3 has 17 residues. Germline CDR1 and CDR2: SNHLY and FYNNEI. V trimming: 2 bases; J trimming: 7 bases; junction bases outside the gene matches: 10. CDR3 amino acids: CASSESPVAGGRNEQFF. CDR3 DNA: TGTGCCAGCAGTGAATCTCCTGTAGCGGGAGGGAGAAATGAGCAGTTCTTC.

The sample holds one count of this clone. The rearrangement links TRBV7-9 to TRBJ1-3, with a weak D call TRBD1 (6 bases). The CDR3 covers 16 residues. The V gene's germline CDR1 is SEHNR and CDR2 FQNEAQ (reference sequence). Between the trimmed V and J ends, which lost 4 bases and 0 bases, there was a span of 13 bases. The CDR3: CASSSIGQHSGNTIYF. As DNA, the CDR3 is TGTGCCAGCAGCTCGATTGGACAGCACTCTGGAAACACCATATATTTT.

V and J are TRBV6-6 and TRBJ2-1, with TRBD2 matching over 11 bases. J lost 10 bases, V lost 7 bases, and 9 bases had no gene match. CDR1 and CDR2 from the germline V gene are MNHNY and SVGAGI (reference sequence). CDR3 size: 14 residues. The CDR3 loop is CASINLAGGREQFF. The CDR3 bases are TGTGCCAGCATCAACTTAGCGGGAGGGCGCGAGCAGTTCTTC.

This clone was seen a few times. The same CDR3 arises from other DNA sequences in this sample as well. The rearrangement joins TRBV7-9 to TRBJ1-6; 8 nucleotides agree with TRBD1. The ends lost 1 base at V and 3 bases at J; junction bases unmatched: 2. The V gene's germline CDR1 is SEHNR and CDR2 FQNEAQ (reference sequence). This CDR3 is built from 16 residues. CDR3 in amino acids: CASSLGQGFYNSPLHF. CDR3 DNA: TGTGCCAGCAGCTTAGGACAGGGGTTCTATAATTCACCCCTCCACTTT.

CDR3 residues: CASSLVFTSGTYEQYF. DNA of the CDR3: TGTGCCAGCAGCTTGGTGTTCACTAGCGGTACCTACGAGCAGTACTTC. The chain uses TRBV5-5 and TRBJ2-7, with 8 positions matching TRBD2. The germline CDR1 and CDR2 sequences are SGHKS and YYEKEE (reference sequence). This CDR3 spans 16 amino acids. Trimming removed 0 bases from V and 2 bases from J; junction bases left unmatched: 7.

This rearrangement joins TRBV19 to TRBJ2-7; D possibly corresponds to TRBD1 (5 bases). V gave up 2 bases and J gave up 5 bases, with 16 bases separating them. This CDR3 is built from 15 residues. Germline V gene sequence: CDR1 LNHDA, CDR2 SQIVND (reference sequence). The CDR3 DNA sequence: TGTGCCAGTAGTATAAAGTCGCAGGGATTCCACGAGCAGTACTTC. Protein: CASSIKSQGFHEQYF.

The chain employs TRBV5-1 and TRBJ2-1, with 7 bases matching TRBD1. This CDR3 comprises 16 residues. CDR1 SGHRS and CDR2 YFSETQ come from the germline V gene. The trim removed 3 bases at V and 8 bases at J, leaving 14 bases unmatched. CDR3 in DNA: TGCGCCAGCAGCTCGTCGACAGGGTTTCTTTACGATGAGCAGTTCTTC. This sequence encodes CASSSSTGFLYDEQFF.

This chain uses TRBV7-2 with TRBJ2-1; D might be TRBD2 (6 bases). The CDR3 covers 15 residues. CDR1 SGHTA and CDR2 FQGNSA come from the germline V gene. Trimming removed 5 bases at V and 8 bases at J, with 19 bases between. DNA for the CDR3: TGTGCCAGCAGCCTAACCCAGACTAGAACCCATGAGCAGTTCTTC. Protein sequence: CASSLTQTRTHEQFF.

The rearrangement uses TRBV2 and TRBJ2-2; D possibly corresponds to TRBD1 (7 bases). The CDR3 length is 15 residues. V shed 6 bases and J shed 3 bases, with 14 bases lying between them. Germline-derived CDR1 and CDR2 are SNHLY and FYNNEI. The CDR3: CASRVGRGDTGELFF. CDR3 nucleotide sequence: TGTGCCAGCAGGGTGGGCAGGGGGGACACCGGGGAGCTGTTTTTT.

The chain couples TRBV11-2 to TRBJ2-3; TRBD2 matches at 10 bases. V was clipped by 5 bases and J by 3 bases; unmatched bases: 8. The germline gives CDR1 SGHAT, CDR2 FQNNGV. There are 16 residues in the CDR3. The CDR3 DNA follows: TGTGCCAGCAGCCCACGCCTAGCGGGGGTAACAGATACGCAGTATTTT. Its translation is CASSPRLAGVTDTQYF.

This clone was counted once. The rearrangement joins TRBV18 to TRBJ2-1; TRBD1 is a possible D gene (5 bases). Germline lookup yields CDR1 KGHSH and CDR2 LQKENI. Trimming took 5 bases from V and 9 from J, leaving 14 bases between them. The length of the CDR3 is 13 residues. This CDR3 reads CASSSTVSGEQFF. As DNA, the CDR3 is TGTGCCAGCTCATCGACAGTGTCCGGTGAGCAGTTCTTC.

The V gene is TRBV7-3, the J gene TRBJ2-7, with D possibly being TRBD2 (6 bases). The CDR3 has 15 residues. V lost 2 bases and J lost 0, with 11 bases in between. The germline V gene encodes CDR1 SGHTA and CDR2 FQGTGA. This CDR3 is CASSLGGGSSYEQYF. In DNA, the CDR3 is TGTGCCAGCAGCTTAGGCGGAGGGTCCTCCTACGAGCAGTACTTC.

The CDR3 DNA sequence: TGTGCCACCAGCAGAGACCGGGAACGCACAGATACGCAGTATTTT. It specifies CATSRDRERTDTQYF. The V call is TRBV15, the J call TRBJ2-3; maybe TRBD2 (5 bases). The CDR3 runs 15 residues. CDR1 and CDR2 from the germline V gene are LNHNV and YYDKDF (reference sequence). V gave up 0 bases and J gave up 1 base, with 8 bases separating them.

The rearrangement joins TRBV10-3 to TRBJ1-4; D unclear. The ends were cut back, 6 bases at V and 7 bases at J, with 6 bases in the middle. CDR1 is ENHRY and CDR2 is SYGVKD in the germline V gene. CDR3 length equals 11 residues. The CDR3, as DNA: TGTGCCATCAGCCCAGGTGAAAAACTGTTTTTT. Encoded protein: CAISPGEKLFF.

The CDR3 is CASSIRTGQLYEQYF. Written as DNA, the CDR3 is TGTGCCAGTAGTATCCGGACAGGGCAGCTCTACGAGCAGTACTTC. The chain combines TRBV19 with TRBJ2-7, with 8 bases matching TRBD1. This CDR3 region has 15 residues. V trimming: 3 bases; J trimming: 3 bases; junction bases outside the gene matches: 7. The germline V gene has CDR1 LNHDA and CDR2 SQIVND (reference sequence). The whole variable domain, remainder taken from reference TRBV19 and TRBJ2-7, is DGGITQSPKYLFRKEGQNVTLSCEQNLNHDAMYWYRQDPGQGLRLIYYSQIVNDFQKGDIAEGYSVSREKKESFPLTVTSAQKNPTAFYLCASSIRTGQLYEQYFGPGTRLTVT.

This clone was seen once. This rearrangement joins TRBV5-6 to TRBJ2-7, with D perhaps TRBD1 (6 bases). Germline V gene data show CDR1 as SGHDT and CDR2 as YYEEEE. The V end lost 5 bases, the J end lost 5 bases, and 14 bases lay between the germline ends. This CDR3 contains 13 residues. CDR3 DNA: TGTGCCAGCAGATACAGGGTGCGGAACGAGCAGTACTTC. Amino acid sequence: CASRYRVRNEQYF.